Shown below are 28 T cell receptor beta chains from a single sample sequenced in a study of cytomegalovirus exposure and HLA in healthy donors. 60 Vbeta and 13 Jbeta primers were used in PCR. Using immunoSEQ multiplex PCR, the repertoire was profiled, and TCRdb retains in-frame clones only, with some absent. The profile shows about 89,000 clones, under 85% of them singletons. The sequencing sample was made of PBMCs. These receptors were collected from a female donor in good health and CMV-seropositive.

Here the CDR3 reads CASSVVFEDTEAFF. CDR3 bases: TGTGCCAGCAGCGTAGTATTTGAGGACACTGAAGCTTTCTTT. V is TRBV9 and J is TRBJ1-1; D unresolved. CDR1 is SGDLS and CDR2 is YYNGEE in the germline V gene. There are 14 residues in the CDR3. The V gene lost 0 bases and the J gene lost 3 bases, with 9 bases spanning the gap.

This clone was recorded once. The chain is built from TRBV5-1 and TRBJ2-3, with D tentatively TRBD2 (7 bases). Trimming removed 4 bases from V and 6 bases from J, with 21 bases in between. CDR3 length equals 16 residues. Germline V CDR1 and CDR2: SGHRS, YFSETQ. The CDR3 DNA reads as TGCGCCAGCAGCATGGGAGGGGGGGCACTTCGGGATACGCAGTATTTT. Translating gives CASSMGGGALRDTQYF.

CDR3 region: CASRTRQGRAYEQYF. CDR3 DNA: TGTGCCAGCAGGACTAGACAGGGGAGGGCCTACGAGCAGTACTTC. The rearrangement joins TRBV27 to TRBJ2-7; D may be TRBD1 (8 bases). CDR1 and CDR2 (germline): MNHEY, SMNVEV (reference sequence). Trimming took off 6 bases at V and 2 bases at J, with 17 bases between the two ends. The CDR3 is 15 amino acids.

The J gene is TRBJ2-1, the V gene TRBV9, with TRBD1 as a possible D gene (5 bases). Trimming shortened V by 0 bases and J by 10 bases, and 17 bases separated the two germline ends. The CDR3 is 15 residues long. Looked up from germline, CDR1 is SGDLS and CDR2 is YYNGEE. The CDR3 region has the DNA TGTGCCAGCAGCGTAGGGGGCCCTAACGCTATGGAGCAGTTCTTC. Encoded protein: CASSVGGPNAMEQFF.

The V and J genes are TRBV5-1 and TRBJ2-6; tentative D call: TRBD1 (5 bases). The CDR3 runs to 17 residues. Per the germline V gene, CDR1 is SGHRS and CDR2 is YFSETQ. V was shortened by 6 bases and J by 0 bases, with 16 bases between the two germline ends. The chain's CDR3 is CASNQGLISSGANVLTF. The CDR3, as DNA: TGCGCCAGCAACCAGGGTTTAATCAGCTCTGGGGCCAACGTCCTGACTTTC.

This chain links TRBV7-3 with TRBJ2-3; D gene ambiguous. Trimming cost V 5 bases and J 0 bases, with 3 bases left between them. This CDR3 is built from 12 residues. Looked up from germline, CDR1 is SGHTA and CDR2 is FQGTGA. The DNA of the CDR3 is TGTGCCAGCAGCCCGAGCACAGATACGCAGTATTTT. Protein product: CASSPSTDTQYF.

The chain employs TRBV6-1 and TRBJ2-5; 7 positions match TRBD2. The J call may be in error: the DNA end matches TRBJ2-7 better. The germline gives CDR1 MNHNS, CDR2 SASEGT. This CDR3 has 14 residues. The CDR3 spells CASTWGGESYEQYF. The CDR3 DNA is TGTGCCAGCACCTGGGGAGGGGAATCGTACGAGCAGTACTTC.

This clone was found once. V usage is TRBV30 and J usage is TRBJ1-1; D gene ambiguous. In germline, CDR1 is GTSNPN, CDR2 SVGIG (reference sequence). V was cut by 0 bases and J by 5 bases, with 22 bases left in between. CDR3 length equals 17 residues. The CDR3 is CAWSVLGGSSRGTEAFF. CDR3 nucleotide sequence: TGTGCCTGGAGTGTACTCGGAGGGTCTTCGAGAGGTACTGAAGCTTTCTTT.

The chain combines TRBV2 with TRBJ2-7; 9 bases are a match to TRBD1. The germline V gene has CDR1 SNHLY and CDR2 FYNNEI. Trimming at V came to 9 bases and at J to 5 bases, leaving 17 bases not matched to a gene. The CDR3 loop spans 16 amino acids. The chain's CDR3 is CASPGQGEEVGDEQYF. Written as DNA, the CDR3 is TGTGCCAGTCCGGGACAGGGAGAGGAGGTGGGAGACGAGCAGTACTTC.

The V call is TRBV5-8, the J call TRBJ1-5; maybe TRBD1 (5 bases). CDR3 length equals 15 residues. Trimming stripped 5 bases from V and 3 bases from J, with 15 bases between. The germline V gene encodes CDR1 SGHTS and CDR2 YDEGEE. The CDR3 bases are TGTGCCAGCAGTCACCCGCAGGGCTTCAATCAGCCCCAGCATTTT. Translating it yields CASSHPQGFNQPQHF. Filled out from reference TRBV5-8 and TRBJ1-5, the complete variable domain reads EAGVTQSPTHLIKTRGQQATLRCSPISGHTSVYWYQQALGLGLQFLLWYDEGEERNRGNFPPRFSGRQFPNYSSELNVNALELEDSALYLCASSHPQGFNQPQHFGDGTRLSIL.

The CDR3 DNA is TGTGCCAGCAGTTTATTAACCCTCTTAACTAGCGGGAGGGGGGATGAGCAGTTCTTC. Translated: CASSLLTLLTSGRGDEQFF. V is TRBV28 and J is TRBJ2-1; TRBD2 agrees at 13 bases. This CDR3 spans 19 amino acids. V dropped 1 base and J dropped 8; count of bases not matched to a gene: 14. The germline CDR1 and CDR2 sequences are MDHEN and SYDVKM.

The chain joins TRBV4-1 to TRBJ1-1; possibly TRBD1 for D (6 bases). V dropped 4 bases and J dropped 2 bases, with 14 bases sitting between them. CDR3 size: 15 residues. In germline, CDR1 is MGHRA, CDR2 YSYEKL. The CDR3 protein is CASSLLNRANTEAFF. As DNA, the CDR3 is TGCGCCAGCAGCCTCTTGAACAGGGCTAACACTGAAGCTTTCTTT.

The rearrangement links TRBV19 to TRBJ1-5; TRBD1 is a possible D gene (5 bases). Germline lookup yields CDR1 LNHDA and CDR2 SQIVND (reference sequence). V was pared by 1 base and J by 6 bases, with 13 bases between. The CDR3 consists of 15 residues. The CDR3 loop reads CASSIVPGQAQPQHF. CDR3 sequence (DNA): TGTGCCAGTAGTATAGTCCCAGGGCAGGCTCAGCCCCAGCATTTT. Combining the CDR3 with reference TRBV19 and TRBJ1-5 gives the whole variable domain DGGITQSPKYLFRKEGQNVTLSCEQNLNHDAMYWYRQDPGQGLRLIYYSQIVNDFQKGDIAEGYSVSREKKESFPLTVTSAQKNPTAFYLCASSIVPGQAQPQHFGDGTRLSIL.

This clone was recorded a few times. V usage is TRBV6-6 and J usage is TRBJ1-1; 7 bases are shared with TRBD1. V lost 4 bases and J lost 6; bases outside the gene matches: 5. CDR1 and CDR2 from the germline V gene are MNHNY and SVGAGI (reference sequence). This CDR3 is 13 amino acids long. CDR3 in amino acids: CASSSPGGSEAFF. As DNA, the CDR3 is TGTGCCAGCAGTTCACCAGGGGGGTCTGAAGCTTTCTTT.

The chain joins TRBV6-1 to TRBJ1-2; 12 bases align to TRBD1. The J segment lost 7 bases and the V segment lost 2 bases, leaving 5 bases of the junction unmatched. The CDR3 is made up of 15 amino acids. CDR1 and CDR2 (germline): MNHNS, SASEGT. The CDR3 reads CASSELGQGAGGYTF. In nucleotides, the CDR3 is TGTGCCAGCAGTGAACTGGGACAGGGGGCAGGTGGCTACACCTTC.

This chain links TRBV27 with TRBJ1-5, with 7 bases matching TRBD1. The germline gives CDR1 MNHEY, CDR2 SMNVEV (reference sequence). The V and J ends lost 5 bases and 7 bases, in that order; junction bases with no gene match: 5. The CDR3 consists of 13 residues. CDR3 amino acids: CASSVGTVQPQHF. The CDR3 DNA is TGTGCCAGCAGTGTCGGGACAGTCCAGCCCCAGCATTTT.

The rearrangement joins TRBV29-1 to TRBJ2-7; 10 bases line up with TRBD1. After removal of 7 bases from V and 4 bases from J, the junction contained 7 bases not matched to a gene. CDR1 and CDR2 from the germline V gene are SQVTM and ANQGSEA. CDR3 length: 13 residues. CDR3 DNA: TGCAGCGCCCGGAGGGACAGGGGTTACGAGCAGTACTTC. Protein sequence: CSARRDRGYEQYF.

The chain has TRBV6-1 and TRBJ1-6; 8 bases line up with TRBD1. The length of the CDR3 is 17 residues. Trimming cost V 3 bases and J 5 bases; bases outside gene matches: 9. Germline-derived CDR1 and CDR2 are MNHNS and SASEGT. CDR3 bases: TGTGCCAGCAGTGACCCAGGGGGCGTTCTCGATAATTCACCCCTCCACTTT. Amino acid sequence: CASSDPGGVLDNSPLHF.

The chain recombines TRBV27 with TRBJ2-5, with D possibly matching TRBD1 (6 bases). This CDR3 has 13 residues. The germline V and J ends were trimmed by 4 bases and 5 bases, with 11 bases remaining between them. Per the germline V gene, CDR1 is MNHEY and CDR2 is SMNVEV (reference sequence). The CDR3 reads CASSSGVGETQYF. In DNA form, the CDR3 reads TGTGCCAGCAGTTCAGGGGTGGGGGAGACCCAGTACTTC.

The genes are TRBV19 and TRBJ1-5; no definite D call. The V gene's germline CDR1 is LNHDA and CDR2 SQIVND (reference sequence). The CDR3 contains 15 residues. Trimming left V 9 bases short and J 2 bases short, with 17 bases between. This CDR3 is CASSGFSLGNQPQHF. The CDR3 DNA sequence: TGTGCCAGCTCGGGATTCTCCCTGGGCAATCAGCCCCAGCATTTT.

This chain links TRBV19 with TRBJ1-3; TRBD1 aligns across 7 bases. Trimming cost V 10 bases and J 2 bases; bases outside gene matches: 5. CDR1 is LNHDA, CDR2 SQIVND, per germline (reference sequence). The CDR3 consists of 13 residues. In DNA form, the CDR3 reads TGTGCCACCAACAGGGGCCCTGGAAACACCATATATTTT. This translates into CATNRGPGNTIYF.

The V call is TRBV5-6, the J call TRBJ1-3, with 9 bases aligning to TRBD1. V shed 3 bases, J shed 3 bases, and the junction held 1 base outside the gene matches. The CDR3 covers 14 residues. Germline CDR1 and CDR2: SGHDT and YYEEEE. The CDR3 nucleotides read TGTGCCAGCAGCTGGGACAGGGTTGGAAACACCATATATTTT. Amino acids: CASSWDRVGNTIYF.

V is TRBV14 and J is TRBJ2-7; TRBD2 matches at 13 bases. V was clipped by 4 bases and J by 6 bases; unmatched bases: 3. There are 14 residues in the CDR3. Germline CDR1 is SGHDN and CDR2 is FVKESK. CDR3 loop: CASSPRLAGGEQYF. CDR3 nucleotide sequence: TGTGCCAGCAGCCCAAGACTAGCGGGAGGCGAGCAGTACTTC. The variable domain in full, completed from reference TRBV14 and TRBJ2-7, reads EAGVTQFPSHSVIEKGQTVTLRCDPISGHDNLYWYRRVMGKEIKFLLHFVKESKQDESGMPNNRFLAERTGGTYSTLKVQPAELEDSGVYFCASSPRLAGGEQYFGPGTRLTVT.

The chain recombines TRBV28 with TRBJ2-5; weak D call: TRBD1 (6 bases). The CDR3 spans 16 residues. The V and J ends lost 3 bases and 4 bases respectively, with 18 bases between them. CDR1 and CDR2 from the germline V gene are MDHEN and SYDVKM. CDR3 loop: CASSFGLTSGAETQYF. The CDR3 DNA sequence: TGTGCCAGCAGTTTTGGATTAACATCAGGGGCAGAGACCCAGTACTTC. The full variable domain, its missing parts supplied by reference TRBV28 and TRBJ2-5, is DVKVTQSSRYLVKRTGEKVFLECVQDMDHENMFWYRQDPGLGLRLIYFSYDVKMKEKGDIPEGYSVSREKKERFSLILESASTNQTSMYLCASSFGLTSGAETQYFGPGTRLLVL.

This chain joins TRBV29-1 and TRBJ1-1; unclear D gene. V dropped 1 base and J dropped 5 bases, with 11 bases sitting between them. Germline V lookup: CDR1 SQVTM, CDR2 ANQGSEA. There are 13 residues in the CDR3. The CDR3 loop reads CSVEVSPETEAFF. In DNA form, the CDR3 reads TGCAGCGTTGAAGTCTCCCCGGAGACTGAAGCTTTCTTT. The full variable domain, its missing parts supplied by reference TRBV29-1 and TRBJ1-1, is SAVISQKPSRDICQRGTSLTIQCQVDSQVTMMFWYRQQPGQSLTLIATANQGSEATYESGFVIDKFPISRPNLTFSTLTVSNMSPEDSSIYLCSVEVSPETEAFFGQGTRLTVV.

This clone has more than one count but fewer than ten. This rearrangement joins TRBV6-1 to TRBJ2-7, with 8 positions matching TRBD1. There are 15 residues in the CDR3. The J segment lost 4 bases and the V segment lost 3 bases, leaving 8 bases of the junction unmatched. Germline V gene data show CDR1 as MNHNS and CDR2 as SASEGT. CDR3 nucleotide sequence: TGTGCCAGCAGTGACCCCGGGACAGGAAAATACGAGCAGTACTTC. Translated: CASSDPGTGKYEQYF.

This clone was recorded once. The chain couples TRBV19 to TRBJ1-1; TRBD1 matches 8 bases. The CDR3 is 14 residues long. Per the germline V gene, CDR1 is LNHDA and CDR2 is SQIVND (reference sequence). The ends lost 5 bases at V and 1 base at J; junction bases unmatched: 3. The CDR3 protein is CASSYGQGNTEAFF. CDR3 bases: TGTGCCAGTAGTTACGGACAGGGGAACACTGAAGCTTTCTTT. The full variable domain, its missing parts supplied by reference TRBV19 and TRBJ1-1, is DGGITQSPKYLFRKEGQNVTLSCEQNLNHDAMYWYRQDPGQGLRLIYYSQIVNDFQKGDIAEGYSVSREKKESFPLTVTSAQKNPTAFYLCASSYGQGNTEAFFGQGTRLTVV.

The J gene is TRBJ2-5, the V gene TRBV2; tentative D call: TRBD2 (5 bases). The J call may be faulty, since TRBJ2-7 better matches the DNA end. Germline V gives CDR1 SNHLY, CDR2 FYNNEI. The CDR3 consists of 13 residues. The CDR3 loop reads CASRVASPYEQYF. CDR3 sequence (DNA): TGTGCCAGCAGGGTAGCGAGTCCCTACGAGCAGTACTTC.